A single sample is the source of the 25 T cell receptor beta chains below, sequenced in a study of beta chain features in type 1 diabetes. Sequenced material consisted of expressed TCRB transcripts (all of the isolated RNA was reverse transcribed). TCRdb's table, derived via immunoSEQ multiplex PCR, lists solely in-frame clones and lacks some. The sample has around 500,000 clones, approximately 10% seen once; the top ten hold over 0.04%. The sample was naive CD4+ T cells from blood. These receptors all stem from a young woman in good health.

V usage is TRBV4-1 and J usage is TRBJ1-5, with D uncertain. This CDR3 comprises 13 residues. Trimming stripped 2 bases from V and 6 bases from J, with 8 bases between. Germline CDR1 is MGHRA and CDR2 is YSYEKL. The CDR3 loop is CASSQPTSQPQHF. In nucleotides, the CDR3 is TGCGCCAGCAGCCAACCAACAAGTCAGCCCCAGCATTTT.

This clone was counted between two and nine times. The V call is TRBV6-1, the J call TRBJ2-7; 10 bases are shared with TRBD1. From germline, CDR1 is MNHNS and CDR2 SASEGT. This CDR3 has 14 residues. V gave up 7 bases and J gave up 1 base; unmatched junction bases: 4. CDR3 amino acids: CASKRDRGSYEQYV. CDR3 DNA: TGTGCCAGCAAAAGGGACAGGGGTTCCTACGAGCAGTACGTC.

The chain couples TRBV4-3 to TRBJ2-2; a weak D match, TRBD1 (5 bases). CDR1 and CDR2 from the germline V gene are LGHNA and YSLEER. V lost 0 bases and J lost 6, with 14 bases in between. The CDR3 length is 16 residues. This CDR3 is CASSQDWAGYAGELFF. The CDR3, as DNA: TGCGCCAGCAGCCAAGATTGGGCAGGGTACGCCGGGGAGCTGTTTTTT.

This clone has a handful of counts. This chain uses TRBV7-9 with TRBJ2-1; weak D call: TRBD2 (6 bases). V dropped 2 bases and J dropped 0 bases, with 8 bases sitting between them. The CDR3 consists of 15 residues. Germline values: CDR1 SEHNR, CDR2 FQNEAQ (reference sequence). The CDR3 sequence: CASSLMGGSYNEQFF. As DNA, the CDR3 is TGTGCCAGCAGCTTAATGGGGGGCTCCTACAATGAGCAGTTCTTC.

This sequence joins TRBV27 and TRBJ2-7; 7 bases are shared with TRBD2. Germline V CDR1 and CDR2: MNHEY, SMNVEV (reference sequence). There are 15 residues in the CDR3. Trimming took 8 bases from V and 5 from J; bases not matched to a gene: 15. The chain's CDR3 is CASAQAGAGKNEQYF. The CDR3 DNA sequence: TGTGCCAGCGCCCAGGCGGGAGCAGGGAAAAACGAGCAGTACTTC.

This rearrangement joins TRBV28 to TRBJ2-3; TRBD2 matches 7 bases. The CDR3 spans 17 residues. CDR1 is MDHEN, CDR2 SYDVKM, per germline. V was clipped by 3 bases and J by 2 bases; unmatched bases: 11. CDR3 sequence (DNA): TGTGCCAGCAGTTTTAGCGGGCTAGCGGCAATCACAGATACGCAGTATTTT. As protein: CASSFSGLAAITDTQYF. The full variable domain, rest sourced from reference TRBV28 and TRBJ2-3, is DVKVTQSSRYLVKRTGEKVFLECVQDMDHENMFWYRQDPGLGLRLIYFSYDVKMKEKGDIPEGYSVSREKKERFSLILESASTNQTSMYLCASSFSGLAAITDTQYFGPGTRLTVL.

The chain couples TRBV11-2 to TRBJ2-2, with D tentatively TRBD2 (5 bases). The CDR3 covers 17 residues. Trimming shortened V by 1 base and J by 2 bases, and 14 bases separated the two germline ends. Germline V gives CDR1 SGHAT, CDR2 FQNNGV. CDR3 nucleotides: TGTGCCAGCAGCTTAGCGATGAAGGGAGATAACACCGGGGAGCTGTTTTTT. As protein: CASSLAMKGDNTGELFF. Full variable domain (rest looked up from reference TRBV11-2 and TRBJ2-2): EAGVAQSPRYKIIEKRQSVAFWCNPISGHATLYWYQQILGQGPKLLIQFQNNGVVDDSQLPKDRFSAERLKGVDSTLKIQPAKLEDSAVYLCASSLAMKGDNTGELFFGEGSRLTVL.

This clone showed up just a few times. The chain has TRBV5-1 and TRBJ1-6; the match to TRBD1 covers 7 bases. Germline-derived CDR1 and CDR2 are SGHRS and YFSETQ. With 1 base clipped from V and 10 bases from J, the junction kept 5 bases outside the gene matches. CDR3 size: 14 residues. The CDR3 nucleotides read TGCGCCAGCAGCTTGACGGTGACAGGGTCACCCCTCCACTTT. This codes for CASSLTVTGSPLHF.

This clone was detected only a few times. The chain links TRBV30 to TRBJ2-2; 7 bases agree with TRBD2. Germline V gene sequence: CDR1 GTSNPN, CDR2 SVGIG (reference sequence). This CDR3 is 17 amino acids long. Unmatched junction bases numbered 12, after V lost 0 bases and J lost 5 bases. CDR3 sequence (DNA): TGTGCCTGGAGTGTACCTCGGTGGGAGGGCCGGACCGGGGAGCTGTTTTTT. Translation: CAWSVPRWEGRTGELFF.

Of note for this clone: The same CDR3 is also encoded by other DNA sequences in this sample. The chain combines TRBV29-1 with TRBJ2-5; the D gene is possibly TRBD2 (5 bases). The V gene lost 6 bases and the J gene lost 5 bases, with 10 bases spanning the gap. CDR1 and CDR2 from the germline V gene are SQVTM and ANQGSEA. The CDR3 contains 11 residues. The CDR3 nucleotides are TGCAGCGTGGGCGAGCGGGAGACCCAGTACTTC. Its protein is CSVGERETQYF.

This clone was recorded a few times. In DNA form, the CDR3 reads TGTGCCAGCAGCCAAGAGCAGATTTACGGTGAGCAGTTCTTC. Amino acids: CASSQEQIYGEQFF. The chain links TRBV14 to TRBJ2-1; D remains unclear. Trimming took 0 bases from V and 9 from J, leaving 12 bases between them. Germline V CDR1 and CDR2: SGHDN, FVKESK. The CDR3 contains 14 residues.

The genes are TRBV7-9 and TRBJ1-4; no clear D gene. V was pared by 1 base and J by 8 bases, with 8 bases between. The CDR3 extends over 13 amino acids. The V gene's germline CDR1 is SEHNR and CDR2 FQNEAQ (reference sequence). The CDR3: CASSLEHGEKLFF. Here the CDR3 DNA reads TGTGCCAGCAGCTTAGAACACGGCGAAAAACTGTTTTTT.

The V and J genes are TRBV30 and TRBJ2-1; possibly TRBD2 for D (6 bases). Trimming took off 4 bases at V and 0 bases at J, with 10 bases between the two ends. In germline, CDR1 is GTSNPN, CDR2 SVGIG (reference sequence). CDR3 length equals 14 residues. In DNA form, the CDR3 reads TGTGCCTGGATCCTGGGGGGCTCCTACAATGAGCAGTTCTTC. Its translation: CAWILGGSYNEQFF.

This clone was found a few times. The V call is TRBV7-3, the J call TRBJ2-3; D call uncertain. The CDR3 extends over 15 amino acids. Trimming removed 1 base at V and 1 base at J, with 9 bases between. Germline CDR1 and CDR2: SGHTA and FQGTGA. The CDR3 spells CASSLMGSGTDTQYF. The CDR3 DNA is TGTGCCAGCAGCTTAATGGGGTCGGGCACAGATACGCAGTATTTT.

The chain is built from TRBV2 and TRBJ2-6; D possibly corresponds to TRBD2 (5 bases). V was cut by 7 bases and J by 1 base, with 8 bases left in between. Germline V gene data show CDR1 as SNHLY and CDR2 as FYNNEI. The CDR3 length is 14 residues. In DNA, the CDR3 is TGTGCCAGCACTGGAGGTTCTGGGGCCAACGTCCTGACTTTC. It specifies CASTGGSGANVLTF.

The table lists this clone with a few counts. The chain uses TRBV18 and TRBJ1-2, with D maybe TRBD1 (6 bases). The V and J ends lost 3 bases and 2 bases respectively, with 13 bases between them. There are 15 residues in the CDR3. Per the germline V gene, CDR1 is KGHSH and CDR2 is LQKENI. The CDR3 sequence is CASSPGTGINYGYTF. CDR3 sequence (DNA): TGTGCCAGCTCACCCGGCACAGGGATAAACTATGGCTACACCTTC.

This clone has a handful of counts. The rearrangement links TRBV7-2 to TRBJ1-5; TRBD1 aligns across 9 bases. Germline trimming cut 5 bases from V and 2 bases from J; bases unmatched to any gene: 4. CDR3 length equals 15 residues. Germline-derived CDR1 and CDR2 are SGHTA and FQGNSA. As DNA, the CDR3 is TGTGCCAGCAGCCAACAGGGGGCTCGCAATCAGCCCCAGCATTTT. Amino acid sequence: CASSQQGARNQPQHF.

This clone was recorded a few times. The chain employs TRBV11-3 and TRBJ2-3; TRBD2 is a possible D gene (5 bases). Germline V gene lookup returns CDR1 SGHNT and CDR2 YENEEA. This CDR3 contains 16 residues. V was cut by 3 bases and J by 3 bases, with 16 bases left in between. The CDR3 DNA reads TGTGCCAGCAGCTTGGGGTCCGGGGTGGGGACAGATACGCAGTATTTT. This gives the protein CASSLGSGVGTDTQYF.

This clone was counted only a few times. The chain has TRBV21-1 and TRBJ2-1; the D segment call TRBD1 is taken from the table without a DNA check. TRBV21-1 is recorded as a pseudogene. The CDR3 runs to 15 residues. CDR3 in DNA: TGTGCCAGCCCCAACCCCAGGGCCGGTTGCAATGAGCAGTTCTTC. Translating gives CASPNPRAGCNEQFF.

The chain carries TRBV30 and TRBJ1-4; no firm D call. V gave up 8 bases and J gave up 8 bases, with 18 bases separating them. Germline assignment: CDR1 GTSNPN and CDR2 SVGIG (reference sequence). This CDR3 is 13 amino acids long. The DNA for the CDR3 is TGTGCCGGTACCCCGGGGTCCTACGAAAAACTGTTTTTT. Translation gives CAGTPGSYEKLFF.

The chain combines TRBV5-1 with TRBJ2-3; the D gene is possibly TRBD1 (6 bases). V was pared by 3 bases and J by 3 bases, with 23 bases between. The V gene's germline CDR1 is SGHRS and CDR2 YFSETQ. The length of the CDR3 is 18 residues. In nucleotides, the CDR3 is TGCGCCAGCAGCTCGGACCCGGGACGGTTTGGGACAACAGATACGCAGTATTTT. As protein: CASSSDPGRFGTTDTQYF.

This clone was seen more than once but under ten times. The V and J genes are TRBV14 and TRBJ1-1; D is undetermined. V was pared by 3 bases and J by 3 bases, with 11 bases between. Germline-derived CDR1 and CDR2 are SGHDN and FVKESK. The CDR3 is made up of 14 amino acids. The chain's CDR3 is CASSQYGEDTEAFF. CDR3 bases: TGTGCCAGCAGCCAGTACGGGGAGGACACTGAAGCTTTCTTT.

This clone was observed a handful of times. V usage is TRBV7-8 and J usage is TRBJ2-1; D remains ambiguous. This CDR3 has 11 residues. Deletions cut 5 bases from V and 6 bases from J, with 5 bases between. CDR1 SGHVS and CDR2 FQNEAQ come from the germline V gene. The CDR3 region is CASSTANEQFF. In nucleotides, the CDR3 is TGTGCCAGCAGCACGGCCAATGAGCAGTTCTTC.

For the CDR3, the DNA is TGTGCCAGCAGCTTAGCTCAAAGCAGGGGTAGGCAAGAGACCCAGTACTTC. The encoded protein is CASSLAQSRGRQETQYF. The chain couples TRBV11-2 to TRBJ2-5, with TRBD1 as a possible D gene (6 bases). Deletions cut 1 base from V and 2 bases from J, with 17 bases between. This CDR3 has 17 residues. The germline CDR1 and CDR2 sequences are SGHAT and FQNNGV.

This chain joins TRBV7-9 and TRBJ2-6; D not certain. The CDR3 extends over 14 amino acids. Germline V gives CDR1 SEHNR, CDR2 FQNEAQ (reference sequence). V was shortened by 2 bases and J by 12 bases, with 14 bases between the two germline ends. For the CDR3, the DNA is TGTGCCAGCAGCTTAAGGCCTGATGGGTTCGTCCTGACTTTC. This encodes CASSLRPDGFVLTF.